Following are 9 T cell receptor beta chains from one sample sequenced in a study of vaccination effects on CD4 cells after COVID-19. Their recognized antigens are unknown. Before sequencing took place, the ViraFEST assay used viral peptide pools to expand antigen-specific CD4+ T cells. Isolation of CD4+ T cells took place after 10 days of culture. Data came from immunoSEQ multiplex PCR; TCRdb stores just in-frame clones and leaves some out. The sample gives tens of thousands of clones, approximately 74% of which show up once; approximately 2% is in the top ten. Source: CD4+ T cells from PBMCs cultured with HCoV-229E spike peptides, taken before COVID-19 vaccination. All receptors derive from a human donor who received a COVID-19 vaccine.

The chain is built from TRBV9 and TRBJ2-1, with 14 bases identical to TRBD2. This CDR3 spans 15 amino acids. Losses at the gene ends were 5 bases for V and 8 bases for J; bases not matched to a gene: 6. Per germline, CDR1 SGDLS and CDR2 YYNGEE. In DNA, the CDR3 is TGTGCCAGCAGGACCGGACTAGCGGGGGGCGATGAGCAGTTCTTC. Translated: CASRTGLAGGDEQFF.

The chain couples TRBV30 to TRBJ1-6; D remains ambiguous. The CDR3 is made up of 13 amino acids. V lost 5 bases to trimming and J lost 0 bases, with 5 bases between them. Germline values: CDR1 GTSNPN, CDR2 SVGIG (reference sequence). CDR3 residues: CAWQVSYNSPLHF. In nucleotides, the CDR3 is TGTGCCTGGCAGGTCTCCTATAATTCACCCCTCCACTTT.

The chain couples TRBV5-6 to TRBJ2-3; D call uncertain. The CDR3 is 13 amino acids. V dropped 4 bases and J dropped 2 bases, with 8 bases sitting between them. The germline V gene encodes CDR1 SGHDT and CDR2 YYEEEE. The CDR3 DNA sequence: TGTGCCAGCAGCCGCGAAACCACAGATACGCAGTATTTT. Protein product: CASSRETTDTQYF.

The chain is built from TRBV5-5 and TRBJ1-1; D is unresolved. The length of the CDR3 is 16 residues. Trimming pared 4 bases from V and 1 base from J, leaving 17 bases between. Germline CDR1 SGHKS, CDR2 YYEKEE (reference sequence). In DNA form, the CDR3 reads TGTGCCAGCAGCCTCTCTACGTTTCCGTCGAACACTGAAGCTTTCTTT. Translation gives CASSLSTFPSNTEAFF. Based on the CDR3 plus reference TRBV5-5 and TRBJ1-1, the full variable domain is DAGVTQSPTHLIKTRGQQVTLRCSPISGHKSVSWYQQVLGQGPQFIFQYYEKEERGRGNFPDRFSARQFPNYSSELNVNALLLGDSALYLCASSLSTFPSNTEAFFGQGTRLTVV.

CDR3 coding DNA: TGCGCCAGCAGCCAAGATGGGAGACGGGACGATACGCAGTATTTT. Encoded protein: CASSQDGRRDDTQYF. This chain uses TRBV4-3 with TRBJ2-3, with D possibly called TRBD1 or TRBD2 (5 bases each). This CDR3 contains 15 residues. Germline V gives CDR1 LGHNA, CDR2 YSLEER. Trimming left V 0 bases short and J 6 bases short, with 13 bases between.

This chain uses TRBV19 with TRBJ2-3; 9 bases match TRBD1. J gave up 5 bases and V 3 bases, and 6 bases lay outside the gene matches. The CDR3 length is 15 residues. Germline V gene lookup returns CDR1 LNHDA and CDR2 SQIVND (reference sequence). The CDR3 DNA follows: TGTGCCAGTAGTATTTTACAGGGGGCGCGAGATACGCAGTATTTT. Its protein product is CASSILQGARDTQYF. The full variable domain, in which reference TRBV19 and TRBJ2-3 provide the parts outside the CDR3, is DGGITQSPKYLFRKEGQNVTLSCEQNLNHDAMYWYRQDPGQGLRLIYYSQIVNDFQKGDIAEGYSVSREKKESFPLTVTSAQKNPTAFYLCASSILQGARDTQYFGPGTRLTVL.

This rearrangement joins TRBV5-4 to TRBJ1-3; D is possibly TRBD1 (5 bases). The CDR3 spans 16 residues. Between the trimmed V and J ends, which lost 0 bases and 2 bases, there was a span of 12 bases. CDR1 is SGHNT and CDR2 is YYREEE in the germline V gene (reference sequence). Here the CDR3 reads CASSLETESTGNTIYF. CDR3 nucleotides: TGTGCCAGCAGCTTGGAGACAGAGAGCACTGGAAACACCATATATTTT.

The rearrangement joins TRBV18 to TRBJ2-7, with D unresolved. The ends were cut back, 5 bases at V and 5 bases at J, with 16 bases in the middle. The CDR3 runs 14 residues. Germline lookup yields CDR1 KGHSH and CDR2 LQKENI. CDR3: CASSTLGYPDEQYV. The CDR3 bases are TGTGCCAGCTCAACTCTCGGATACCCTGACGAGCAGTACGTC.

The V gene is TRBV11-1, the J gene TRBJ2-7; D remains unclear. The CDR3 consists of 14 residues. V was cut by 2 bases and J by 5 bases, with 13 bases left in between. Germline CDR1 SGHAT, CDR2 FQDESV (reference sequence). In DNA, the CDR3 is TGTGCCAGCAGCTTACAAGGGTCCACCCACGAGCAGTACGTC. It yields the protein CASSLQGSTHEQYV.